The 18 T cell receptor beta chains listed next were all sequenced from one sample in a study of blood T cell repertoires in COVID-19. Assay: immunoSEQ multiplex PCR; the TCRdb copy retains only in-frame clones and omits some. The table records about 100,000 clones, about 86% of them present only once. Sequenced sample: peripheral blood. These receptors all come from a woman of 80 years or more with active or convalescent COVID-19.

This clone was observed once. The V and J genes are TRBV7-3 and TRBJ2-1; D is perhaps TRBD2 (6 bases). This CDR3 is 15 amino acids long. V was clipped by 2 bases and J by 4 bases, with 12 bases between them. Germline values: CDR1 SGHTA, CDR2 FQGTGA. CDR3 residues: CASSLGVAEYNEQFF. CDR3 nucleotide sequence: TGTGCCAGCAGCTTAGGCGTAGCGGAATACAATGAGCAGTTCTTC.

The CDR3 sequence: CASSLPGVNYGYTF. The CDR3 DNA follows: TGTGCCAGCAGTTTACCAGGGGTTAACTATGGCTACACCTTC. The V and J genes are TRBV28 and TRBJ1-2; D is possibly TRBD1 (6 bases). Germline CDR1 reads MDHEN; CDR2 reads SYDVKM. Trimming removed 2 bases at V and 1 base at J, with 8 bases between. This CDR3 contains 14 residues.

V is TRBV24-1 and J is TRBJ2-7; 13 bases line up with TRBD2. Germline lookup yields CDR1 KGHDR and CDR2 SFDVKD. This CDR3 has 16 amino acids. V lost 4 bases, J lost 1 base, and 3 bases stayed unmatched. CDR3 protein: CATSDSGLAGSYEQYF. In DNA form, the CDR3 reads TGTGCCACCAGTGACTCGGGACTAGCGGGGTCCTACGAGCAGTACTTC.

This sequence joins TRBV3-1 (or the pseudogene TRBV3-2) and TRBJ1-4; no reliable D call. This CDR3 comprises 17 residues. CDR1 is LGHDT and CDR2 is YNNKEL in the germline V gene (reference sequence). The V gene lost 0 bases and the J gene lost 7 bases, with 18 bases spanning the gap. The CDR3 reads CASSQDQFGSLGEKLFF. The CDR3 nucleotides are TGTGCCAGCAGCCAAGACCAGTTCGGGTCCCTGGGTGAAAAACTGTTTTTT.

The V call is TRBV30, the J call TRBJ1-6; 8 bases are a match to TRBD1. Germline lookup yields CDR1 GTSNPN and CDR2 SVGIG (reference sequence). V lost 4 bases and J lost 10; bases outside the gene matches: 9. The CDR3 runs 14 residues. The CDR3 sequence: CAWTWDRIVSPLHF. CDR3 DNA sequence: TGTGCCTGGACCTGGGACAGGATTGTATCACCCCTCCACTTT.

J is TRBJ2-7 and V is TRBV11-1, with 7 positions matching TRBD1. This CDR3 is built from 15 residues. CDR1 SGHAT and CDR2 FQDESV come from the germline V gene (reference sequence). Trimming removed 1 base from V and 3 bases from J; junction bases left unmatched: 6. The CDR3 reads CASSLDRDSHYEQYF. DNA for the CDR3: TGTGCCAGCAGCTTAGATAGGGACAGTCACTACGAGCAGTACTTC.

The chain links TRBV7-2 to TRBJ1-1, with D tentatively TRBD1 (5 bases). CDR1 and CDR2 from the germline V gene are SGHTA and FQGNSA. The ends were cut back, 2 bases at V and 4 bases at J, with 11 bases in the middle. The CDR3 has 14 residues. The CDR3 spells CASSLWQGPTEAFF. CDR3 coding DNA: TGTGCCAGCAGCTTATGGCAGGGCCCCACTGAAGCTTTCTTT.

This sequence joins TRBV28 and TRBJ1-2, with unresolved D. Per germline, CDR1 MDHEN and CDR2 SYDVKM. V was cut by 2 bases and J by 4 bases, with 8 bases left in between. This CDR3 comprises 13 residues. The CDR3 here is CASSLVFGYGYTF. DNA for the CDR3: TGTGCCAGCAGTTTAGTCTTCGGCTATGGCTACACCTTC.

This sequence joins TRBV7-8 and TRBJ1-2; a weak D match, TRBD1 (6 bases). This CDR3 contains 16 residues. The germline V gene encodes CDR1 SGHVS and CDR2 FQNEAQ. The V end was cut by 7 bases, the J end by 2 bases, with 20 bases between. The CDR3 DNA follows: TGTGCCAGCACCCTCGGCGGGGGCGCAGTAAACTATGGCTACACCTTC. Amino acids: CASTLGGGAVNYGYTF.

J is TRBJ1-2 and V is TRBV6-6, with TRBD1 identical over 8 bases. Trimming took 1 base from V and 4 from J; bases not matched to a gene: 2. Germline loops: CDR1 MNHNY, CDR2 SVGAGI (reference sequence). This CDR3 has 14 residues. The chain's CDR3 is CASSYLTGGYGYTF. The CDR3 DNA reads as TGTGCCAGCAGTTACTTAACAGGGGGCTATGGCTACACCTTC.

The chain has TRBV5-1 and TRBJ1-1; no definite D call. Germline V gene sequence: CDR1 SGHRS, CDR2 YFSETQ. This CDR3 spans 12 amino acids. V was trimmed by 4 bases and J by 3 bases, leaving 7 bases between them. The DNA for the CDR3 is TGCGCCAGCAGCCCCGGTGACACTGAAGCTTTCTTT. This encodes CASSPGDTEAFF.

Written as DNA, the CDR3 is TGTGCCAGCAGTTTGAGAGACTCTGGGGCCAACGTCCTGACTTTC. This translates into CASSLRDSGANVLTF. J is TRBJ2-6 and V is TRBV27, with unresolved D. V was shortened by 3 bases and J by 0 bases, with 6 bases between the two germline ends. The CDR3 extends over 15 amino acids. Germline assignment: CDR1 MNHEY and CDR2 SMNVEV (reference sequence).

The V call is TRBV6-4, the J call TRBJ1-1, with D possibly matching TRBD1 (5 bases). Germline CDR1 MRHNA, CDR2 SNTAGT. The V gene lost 6 bases and the J gene lost 11 bases, with 22 bases spanning the gap. CDR3 size: 14 residues. This CDR3 reads CASSRQPSMGMAFF. The CDR3 nucleotides read TGTGCCAGCAGCAGACAGCCTAGTATGGGCATGGCTTTCTTT.

This clone appeared a few times. This rearrangement joins TRBV4-1 to TRBJ1-5, with D unclear. Trimming stripped 1 base from V and 7 bases from J, with 8 bases between. CDR3 length equals 13 residues. CDR1 and CDR2 from the germline V gene are MGHRA and YSYEKL. The CDR3 sequence is CASSQGGSQPQHF. CDR3 nucleotide sequence: TGCGCCAGCAGCCAAGGAGGTTCGCAGCCCCAGCATTTT.

This clone was observed once. The V call is TRBV14, the J call TRBJ2-3, with TRBD2 matching 7 bases. The germline V gene has CDR1 SGHDN and CDR2 FVKESK. The CDR3 extends over 16 amino acids. Germline trimming cut 0 bases from V and 3 bases from J; bases unmatched to any gene: 6. CDR3 DNA sequence: TGTGCCAGCAGCCAAGACCGCGGGAGCCGGACAGATACGCAGTATTTT. This encodes CASSQDRGSRTDTQYF. The full variable domain, in which reference TRBV14 and TRBJ2-3 provide the parts outside the CDR3, is EAGVTQFPSHSVIEKGQTVTLRCDPISGHDNLYWYRRVMGKEIKFLLHFVKESKQDESGMPNNRFLAERTGGTYSTLKVQPAELEDSGVYFCASSQDRGSRTDTQYFGPGTRLTVL.

This clone has just one count. The gene calls are TRBV7-9 and TRBJ1-2, with D perhaps matching TRBD1 (6 bases). The CDR3 runs to 16 residues. CDR1 and CDR2 (germline): SEHNR, FQNEAQ (reference sequence). Between the trimmed V and J ends, which lost 5 bases and 0 bases, there was a span of 16 bases. Here the CDR3 DNA reads TGTGCCAGCAGCCAGCGGGACACGACTTCTAACTATGGCTACACCTTC. Translated, it gives CASSQRDTTSNYGYTF.

This clone has only one observation. CDR3 nucleotides: TGCGCCAGCAGCTTGGTACCTAGGGGATCCACCGGGGAGCTGTTTTTT. Translating it yields CASSLVPRGSTGELFF. The chain has TRBV5-1 and TRBJ2-2, with a tentative D call TRBD1 (5 bases). From germline, CDR1 is SGHRS and CDR2 YFSETQ. CDR3 length: 16 amino acids. The ends were cut back, 0 bases at V and 4 bases at J, with 13 bases in the middle.

The rearrangement joins TRBV27 to TRBJ1-2; 7 bases are a match to TRBD1. Trimming cost V 8 bases and J 0 bases; bases outside gene matches: 12. There are 16 residues in the CDR3. CDR1 and CDR2 from the germline V gene are MNHEY and SMNVEV (reference sequence). CDR3 bases: TGTGCCAGCGCCCGGGACAGACCTGGTCCTAACTATGGCTACACCTTC. It specifies CASARDRPGPNYGYTF.